What follows describes a single T cell receptor (beta chain). Its antigen is still unknown. A read error may account for a junction end that differs from germline. This sample was taken from a study of shared clonotypes between healthy human individuals. Study summary: Each donor's CD8 memory used one plate, CD8 naive two, each CD4 subset three.

Study-wide findings and caveats: The study drew on few donors, limiting represented genetic and exposure-history diversity. Larger estimated richness was generally seen in naive subsets than in memory subsets. Generation probabilities of non-shared clonotypes were lower (relative to those shared by all four donors).

The CDR3 is 13 amino acids. CDR1 is SGHDT, CDR2 YYEEEE, per germline. Sequencing used immunoSEQ multiplex PCR; TCRdb keeps in-frame clones, though not all of them. The sample includes about 600,000 clones, roughly 96% of them seen just once. CD8 cells regarded as naive lacked CD45RO, were positively chosen for CCR7, and omitted terminally differentiated effector memory CD45RA+ cells. Source material: naive CD8+ T cells sorted from blood. V and J are TRBV5-6 and TRBJ2-1; unclear D gene. This sequence was found in a woman in her twenties or thirties in good health. The CDR3 protein is CASSLNGRPDSLF. The CDR3 DNA sequence: TGTGCCAGCAGCCTCAACGGTCGGCCGGATTCGCTCTTC.